This TCR beta chain was identified during a study of blood T cell repertoires in COVID-19 (dated by TCRdb to 2018 to 2020). Context from the whole study: Samples covering the acute and convalescent phases of COVID-19 were provided by collaborators in the United States, Italy and Spain. The material from the prospective study consisted of cDNA or gDNA derived from T cells, B-cell-depleted T cells, or PBMCs. Subjects who had been exposed to COVID-19, were actively infected with it, or had recovered from it provided the deeply sampled blood TCRbeta repertoires that made up the dataset. A freely available public database, intended as a resource for researchers studying the immune response to SARS-CoV-2, is where the repertoires were released. Samples were obtained from the ongoing ImmuneRACE study (first 160 participants) and from 1,254 subjects provided by 6 global collaborators. Nearly every sample came with metadata listing a de-identified subject ID, COVID-19 status, age in years and sex. Where available, HLA class I and class II types were obtained from metadata supplied by the sample provider rather than from assay-based typing. The paper as a whole reports these results and caveats: The amount of clinical and demographic metadata varied by source and participant and was provided uncurated.

Remarks on this clone: Its antigen is currently not known. Per-nucleotide qualities are absent, and no much larger clonotype sits a single base away.

Each collaborating institution followed its own protocols to collect whole blood in K2EDTA tubes. For TCRbeta analysis, collaborators shipped samples as frozen whole blood, isolated PBMCs, or DNA extracted from either of those sample types. From the cysteine up to the phenylalanine, the CDR3 has a length of 15 residues. The DNA shown is the 45-base CDR3, in frame from base 1. V is clipped by 3 bases and J by 0 bases, and the sequence between their germline boundaries is 11 bases long. Based on the germline V gene, the CDR1 and CDR2 sequences are SGHTA and FQGNSA. TCRbeta CDR3 regions were amplified from genomic DNA by means of the immunoSEQ Assay, a bias-controlled multiplex PCR. The source study handled its data this way. The number of nucleated cells in each sample was estimated by amplification of reference gene primers within the assay. To quantify the absolute abundance of each unique TCRbeta CDR3 rearrangement, sequence reads were collapsed and filtered. For each sample, productive Simpson clonality was calculated as the square root of Simpson's diversity index over productive rearrangements. TCRdb re-hosts the immuneACCESS table, in-frame sequences only. Its copies lack some clones; in the studies checked, an unresolved V gene accounts for under half of them, and the cause for the rest is not known. That table is the source of V, J and clone size, and D and trimming were worked out from the DNA. This sample is represented by approximately 280,000 clones; 88% of them were singletons. The ten largest clonotypes hold 9.4% of the sample.

Sample: peripheral blood. This clonotype originated in a man in his late teens or twenties with active or convalescent COVID-19. Recombination joined TRBV7-2 with TRBJ1-2; 6 matching bases give a weak D call of TRBD1. Here is the DNA: TGTGCCAGCAGCTTCGGACAGATAACTAACTATGGCTACACCTTC. This gives the protein CASSFGQITNYGYTF.